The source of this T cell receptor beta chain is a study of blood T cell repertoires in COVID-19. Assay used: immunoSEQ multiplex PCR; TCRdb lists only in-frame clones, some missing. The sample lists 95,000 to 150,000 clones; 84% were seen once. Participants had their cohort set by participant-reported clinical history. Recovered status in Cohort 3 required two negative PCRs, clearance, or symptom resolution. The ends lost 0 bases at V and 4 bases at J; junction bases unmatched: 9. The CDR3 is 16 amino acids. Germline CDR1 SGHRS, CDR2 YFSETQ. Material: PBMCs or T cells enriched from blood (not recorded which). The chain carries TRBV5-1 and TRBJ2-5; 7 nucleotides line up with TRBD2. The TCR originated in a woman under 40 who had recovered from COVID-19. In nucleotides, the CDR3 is TGCGCCAGCAGCTTGGGGACCCGGGGAGGGTTAGAGACCCAGTACTTC. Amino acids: CASSLGTRGGLETQYF.